This entry features one TCR beta chain sequence. This sample stems from a study of blood T cell repertoires in COVID-19. At the level of the study: Samples representing acute and convalescent COVID-19 were sourced from the United States, Italy and Spain. PBMCs, B-cell-depleted T cells, or T cells were the source of the cDNA or gDNA that made up the material.

CDR1 SNHLY and CDR2 FYNNEI come from the germline V gene. With V trimmed by 7 bases and J by 7 bases, 9 bases remained unmatched. CDR3 length equals 15 residues. Data came from immunoSEQ multiplex PCR; TCRdb stores just in-frame clones and leaves some out. Here the sample spans about 140,000 clones, about four fifths being singletons. The TCR comes from a woman aged 60-70 years with acute or convalescent COVID-19. The sample comprised peripheral blood. The chain joins TRBV2 to TRBJ1-4; 10 nucleotides align to TRBD1. The CDR3 sequence is CASIRTGGNREKLFF. The CDR3 DNA reads as TGTGCCAGCATTCGGACAGGGGGTAACCGTGAAAAACTGTTTTTT. Drawing the rest from reference TRBV2 and TRBJ1-4, the complete variable domain is EPEVTQTPSHQVTQMGQEVILRCVPISNHLYFYWYRQILGQKVEFLVSFYNNEISEKSEIFDDQFSVERPDGSNFTLKIRSTKLEDSAMYFCASIRTGGNREKLFFGSGTQLSVL.